There are many counts of the clone carrying this T cell receptor (beta chain). Its antigen is currently unknown. J lost 3 bases, V lost 4 bases, and 6 bases had no gene match. Germline V lookup: CDR1 MDHEN, CDR2 SYDVKM. The CDR3 sequence is 14 residues long. The data derive from a study of T cell repertoires in cytomegalovirus infection. In the study overall: CMV infection plus the matching HLA type was flagged by public TCR beta signatures. Study findings and constraints: Adding up the frequency of public TCR beta families identified people who carried CMV plus the relevant HLA. HLA-C-restricted CMV-specific TCR beta clonotypes were dominant in the ex vivo response.

TCRdb re-called the reads through MiXCR, storing one row per CDR3 protein. This table has about 400,000 distinct CDR3 sequences, about a sixth appearing once. This TCR derives from a human donor in good health (CMV status not recorded). Some clones in this sample may be carry-over from other donors' samples. The gene calls are TRBV28 and TRBJ2-7; 7 bases map to TRBD1. Sequencing was carried out using PBMCs. Here the CDR3 reads CASSSLRDSYEQYF. The CDR3 DNA is TGTGCCAGCAGTTCGCTCCGGGACAGCTACGAGCAGTACTTC.